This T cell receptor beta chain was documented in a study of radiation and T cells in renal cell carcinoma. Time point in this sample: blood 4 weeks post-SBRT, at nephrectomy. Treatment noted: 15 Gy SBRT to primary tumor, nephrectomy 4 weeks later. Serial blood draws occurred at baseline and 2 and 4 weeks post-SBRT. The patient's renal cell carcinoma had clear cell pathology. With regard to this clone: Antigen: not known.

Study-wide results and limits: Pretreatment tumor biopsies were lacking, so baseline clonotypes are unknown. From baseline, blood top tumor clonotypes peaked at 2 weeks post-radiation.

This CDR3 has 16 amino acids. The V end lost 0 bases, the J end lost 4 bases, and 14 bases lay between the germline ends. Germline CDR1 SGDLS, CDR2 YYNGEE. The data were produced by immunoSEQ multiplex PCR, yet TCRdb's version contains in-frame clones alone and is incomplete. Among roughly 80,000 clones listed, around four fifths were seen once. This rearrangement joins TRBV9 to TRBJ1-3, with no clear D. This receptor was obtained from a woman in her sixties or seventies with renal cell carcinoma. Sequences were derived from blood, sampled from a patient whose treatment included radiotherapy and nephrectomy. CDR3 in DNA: TGTGCCAGCAGCGTAGGATTTGGACTGACGGGAAACACCATATATTTT. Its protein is CASSVGFGLTGNTIYF.